Below, 25 T cell receptor beta chains from the same sample are listed, as sequenced in a study of blood T cell repertoires in COVID-19. TCRdb's copy holds only in-frame clones and misses some; the assay was immunoSEQ multiplex PCR. The sample lists around 320,000 clones, 85% occurring once. The sample was peripheral blood. Receptors were obtained from a human donor in a cohort sampled during active COVID-19.

The rearrangement uses TRBV7-2 and TRBJ2-2; TRBD1 matches at 8 bases. The CDR3 extends over 16 amino acids. Per the germline V gene, CDR1 is SGHTA and CDR2 is FQGNSA. V lost 1 base, J lost 1 base, and 2 bases stayed unmatched. CDR3 sequence reads: CASSLEGTGNTGELFF. CDR3 in DNA: TGTGCCAGCAGCTTAGAGGGGACAGGGAACACCGGGGAGCTGTTTTTT.

The chain employs TRBV2 and TRBJ1-2; 8 positions match TRBD1. CDR1 is SNHLY and CDR2 is FYNNEI in the germline V gene. J gave up 5 bases and V 8 bases, and 4 bases lay outside the gene matches. There are 12 residues in the CDR3. CDR3 sequence reads: CASADRAYGYTF. The CDR3 coding sequence is TGTGCCAGCGCGGACAGGGCTTATGGCTACACCTTC.

A remark on this clone: This CDR3 is also generated by other DNA sequences in the sample. The genes are TRBV18 and TRBJ1-3, with D possibly being TRBD1 (6 bases). The CDR3 has 15 residues. Germline lookup yields CDR1 KGHSH and CDR2 LQKENI. V shed 6 bases and J shed 0 bases, with 12 bases lying between them. The CDR3 loop reads CASSPTGNSGNTIYF. CDR3 DNA: TGTGCCAGCTCCCCTACAGGGAACTCTGGAAACACCATATATTTT. Based on the CDR3 plus reference TRBV18 and TRBJ1-3, the full variable domain is NAGVMQNPRHLVRRRGQEARLRCSPMKGHSHVYWYRQLPEEGLKFMVYLQKENIIDESGMPKERFSAEFPKEGPSILRIQQVVRGDSAAYFCASSPTGNSGNTIYFGEGSWLTVV.

This chain connects TRBV30 to TRBJ1-5; 7 bases are shared with TRBD1. The V segment lost 3 bases and the J segment 4 bases; nucleotides outside the gene matches: 12. The length of the CDR3 is 16 residues. Germline CDR1 and CDR2: GTSNPN and SVGIG (reference sequence). The CDR3 coding sequence is TGTGCCTGGAGGCGAGGGTTGGGACAGAATAATCAGCCCCAGCATTTT. Protein product: CAWRRGLGQNNQPQHF.

In its sample, this clone was seen once. The genes are TRBV2 and TRBJ2-1; 8 bases are a match to TRBD2. With V trimmed by 8 bases and J by 8 bases, 11 bases remained unmatched. CDR1 is SNHLY, CDR2 FYNNEI, per germline. CDR3 size: 14 residues. The CDR3 DNA reads TGTGCCAGCTTGCAAGCGGGGGCCAGCGATGAGCAGTTCTTC. Encoded protein: CASLQAGASDEQFF.

The chain recombines TRBV6-6 with TRBJ1-5; 8 bases fit TRBD1. J was trimmed by 2 bases and V by 4 bases; bases with no gene match: 1. The germline CDR1 and CDR2 sequences are MNHNY and SVGAGI (reference sequence). The CDR3 spans 14 residues. CDR3 in DNA: TGTGCCAGCAGTTCAGGGGGCGGCAATCAGCCCCAGCATTTT. This gives the protein CASSSGGGNQPQHF.

The chain has TRBV29-1 and TRBJ1-5, with 8 bases aligning to TRBD1. CDR1 and CDR2 from the germline V gene are SQVTM and ANQGSEA. V lost 7 bases and J lost 6; bases outside the gene matches: 8. The CDR3 consists of 13 residues. CDR3 DNA: TGCAGCGCCGGGGCAGGGGGCACTCAGCCCCAGCATTTT. Amino acid sequence: CSAGAGGTQPQHF.

The chain links TRBV18 to TRBJ2-5, with D maybe TRBD1 (5 bases). CDR3 length equals 14 residues. In germline, CDR1 is KGHSH, CDR2 LQKENI. Trimming took off 3 bases at V and 1 base at J, with 9 bases between the two ends. For the CDR3, the DNA is TGTGCCAGCTCACCGTTGCAGGGCCAAGAGACCCAGTACTTC. Amino acids: CASSPLQGQETQYF.

This clone was observed a handful of times. V gene TRBV13 combines with J gene TRBJ2-7; D possibly corresponds to TRBD1 (5 bases). Germline values: CDR1 PRHDT, CDR2 FYEKMQ (reference sequence). The CDR3 is 12 amino acids. Trimming shortened V by 5 bases and J by 2 bases, and 7 bases separated the two germline ends. The DNA of the CDR3 is TGTGCCAGCAGCGACAGTACCTACGAGCAGTACTTC. It yields the protein CASSDSTYEQYF.

This clone was seen only a few times. The chain links TRBV27 to TRBJ2-6; the match to TRBD1 covers 7 bases. The CDR3 has 15 amino acids. Germline V gene lookup returns CDR1 MNHEY and CDR2 SMNVEV (reference sequence). The V segment lost 6 bases and the J segment 0 bases; nucleotides outside the gene matches: 2. The CDR3 sequence: CASRGQFSGANVLTF. CDR3 nucleotides: TGTGCCAGCAGGGGACAGTTCTCTGGGGCCAACGTCCTGACTTTC.

This clone was seen a single time. V usage is TRBV10-3 and J usage is TRBJ1-1; the D is unclear. This CDR3 spans 13 amino acids. The V and J ends lost 7 bases and 0 bases respectively, with 9 bases between them. CDR1 and CDR2 from the germline V gene are ENHRY and SYGVKD. The chain's CDR3 is CAIKEIMNTEAFF. CDR3 DNA: TGTGCCATCAAGGAGATTATGAACACTGAAGCTTTCTTT.

The chain is built from TRBV5-5 and TRBJ1-1; possible D gene TRBD1, 6 bases. The CDR3 length is 14 residues. CDR1 and CDR2 (germline): SGHKS, YYEKEE (reference sequence). Trimming cost V 0 bases and J 4 bases, with 10 bases left between them. The DNA for the CDR3 is TGTGCCAGCAGCTTGGTCACAGGGAGCACTGAAGCTTTCTTT. Translation gives CASSLVTGSTEAFF.

The V gene is TRBV29-1, the J gene TRBJ2-1; 7 positions match TRBD2. From germline, CDR1 is SQVTM and CDR2 ANQGSEA. V lost 3 bases and J lost 5; bases outside the gene matches: 7. This CDR3 is built from 14 residues. As DNA, the CDR3 is TGCAGCGTTGAGGGGGGGGATACGAACAATGAGCAGTTCTTC. As protein: CSVEGGDTNNEQFF.

This sequence joins TRBV5-1 and TRBJ2-7; D remains ambiguous. V dropped 4 bases and J dropped 6 bases, with 11 bases sitting between them. Germline CDR1 and CDR2: SGHRS and YFSETQ. The CDR3 contains 12 residues. DNA for the CDR3: TGCGCCAGCAGCCCCCCCGGCGGCGAGCAGTACTTC. It translates to CASSPPGGEQYF.

V is TRBV19 and J is TRBJ1-2; TRBD1 aligns across 7 bases. The CDR3 length is 14 residues. Germline V gene sequence: CDR1 LNHDA, CDR2 SQIVND (reference sequence). V was pared by 6 bases and J by 5 bases, with 9 bases of the junction left unmatched. This CDR3 is CASRTFDRAYGYTF. CDR3 nucleotide sequence: TGTGCCAGTAGGACCTTTGACAGGGCTTATGGCTACACCTTC.

This chain joins TRBV19 and TRBJ2-7; TRBD1 matches 7 bases. The V and J ends lost 3 bases and 2 bases, in that order; junction bases with no gene match: 7. This CDR3 contains 15 residues. Germline V lookup: CDR1 LNHDA, CDR2 SQIVND (reference sequence). CDR3 in DNA: TGTGCCAGTAGTATCTCTCTCGGACAGGCCTACGAGCAGTACTTC. This encodes CASSISLGQAYEQYF. Full variable domain (outside the CDR3, taken from reference TRBV19 and TRBJ2-7): DGGITQSPKYLFRKEGQNVTLSCEQNLNHDAMYWYRQDPGQGLRLIYYSQIVNDFQKGDIAEGYSVSREKKESFPLTVTSAQKNPTAFYLCASSISLGQAYEQYFGPGTRLTVT.

The chain uses TRBV14 and TRBJ1-2, with unresolved D. Deletions cut 0 bases from V and 6 bases from J, with 17 bases between. Germline V CDR1 and CDR2: SGHDN, FVKESK. This CDR3 comprises 16 residues. CDR3 loop: CASSQDARGLLHGYTF. Here the CDR3 DNA reads TGTGCCAGCAGCCAAGATGCCCGCGGACTTCTACATGGCTACACCTTC.

This clone is a singleton in its sample. This chain uses TRBV12-3 or TRBV12-4 with TRBJ1-5, with TRBD1 as a possible D gene (5 bases). This CDR3 has 13 amino acids. Between the trimmed V and J ends, which lost 2 bases and 10 bases, there was a span of 12 bases. CDR3 sequence: CASSLKGLGPQHF. In DNA form, the CDR3 reads TGTGCCAGCAGTTTAAAGGGGCTTGGACCCCAGCATTTT.

The rearrangement uses TRBV7-3 and TRBJ1-1; D unclear. CDR3 length equals 13 residues. Trimming left V 0 bases short and J 7 bases short, with 9 bases between. The germline CDR1 and CDR2 sequences are SGHTA and FQGTGA. CDR3 protein: CASSLTRMSEAFF. The CDR3 DNA sequence: TGTGCCAGCAGCTTAACGAGAATGAGTGAAGCTTTCTTT. The variable domain in full, with the rest retrieved from reference TRBV7-3 and TRBJ1-1, is GAGVSQTPSNKVTEKGKYVELRCDPISGHTALYWYRQSLGQGPEFLIYFQGTGAADDSGLPNDRFFAVRPEGSVSTLKIQRTERGDSAVYLCASSLTRMSEAFFGQGTRLTVV.

This rearrangement joins TRBV7-9 to TRBJ1-2; 9 bases map to TRBD1. The CDR3 consists of 16 residues. The junction had 9 bases not matched to a gene; V was cut back by 1 base and J by 6 bases. Germline V gives CDR1 SEHNR, CDR2 FQNEAQ (reference sequence). CDR3 DNA: TGTGCCAGCAGCTTAGGATCGGACAGGGGTTACAATGGCTACACCTTC. It yields the protein CASSLGSDRGYNGYTF.

J is TRBJ1-4 and V is TRBV5-6; 9 bases match TRBD1. CDR3 length: 16 amino acids. CDR1 is SGHDT and CDR2 is YYEEEE in the germline V gene. J gave up 3 bases and V 4 bases, and 7 bases lay outside the gene matches. The CDR3 sequence: CASSGTGGVANEKLFF. CDR3 in DNA: TGTGCCAGCAGCGGTACAGGGGGCGTAGCTAATGAAAAACTGTTTTTT.

The rearrangement uses TRBV5-1 and TRBJ2-1; 7 bases align to TRBD1. The CDR3 runs 13 residues. Germline lookup yields CDR1 SGHRS and CDR2 YFSETQ. Trimming at V came to 7 bases and at J to 5 bases, leaving 6 bases not matched to a gene. The CDR3 bases are TGCGCCAGCGGAAGACAGGGAGACAATGAGCAGTTCTTC. Amino acid sequence: CASGRQGDNEQFF.

The chain carries TRBV18 and TRBJ1-1; weak D call: TRBD1 (6 bases). V was cut by 4 bases and J by 6 bases, with 18 bases left in between. Germline loops: CDR1 KGHSH, CDR2 LQKENI. CDR3 length: 15 amino acids. CDR3 sequence (DNA): TGTGCCAGCTCACTGAATGGGGGCGATTGGTCTGAAGCTTTCTTT. It encodes CASSLNGGDWSEAFF.

DNA for the CDR3: TGTGCCAGCAGTGACTCCGTGGCTAGCGGGACAGATACGCAGTATTTT. Translated: CASSDSVASGTDTQYF. The chain links TRBV6-4 to TRBJ2-3; TRBD2 agrees at 8 bases. V gave up 0 bases and J gave up 3 bases; unmatched junction bases: 5. Germline V gene lookup returns CDR1 MRHNA and CDR2 SNTAGT. The CDR3 contains 16 residues.

The V gene is TRBV20-1, the J gene TRBJ1-1; D is unclear. Trimming pared 3 bases from V and 4 bases from J, leaving 6 bases between. The V gene's germline CDR1 is DFQATT and CDR2 SNEGSKA (reference sequence). This CDR3 region has 11 residues. CDR3 coding DNA: TGCAGTGCTAGGCACAGCACTGAAGCTTTCTTT. This encodes CSARHSTEAFF.